This T cell receptor (beta chain) was identified during a study of a mutant IDH1 vaccine in newly diagnosed glioma. For the study at large: A roughly 62% male, 37.5% female split and a mean age of 40.4 years characterized treated patients.

Time point here: week 35, safety follow-up. It was 300 ug of mutant IDH1 20-mer peptide that made up each vaccine dose, given with topical imiquimod. Turning to this clone: The antigen is undetermined.

V lost 3 bases to trimming and J lost 4 bases; unmatched junction nucleotides: 13. Germline values: CDR1 SEHNR, CDR2 FQNEAQ (reference sequence). This CDR3 has 18 amino acids. Assay: immunoSEQ multiplex PCR; the TCRdb copy retains only in-frame clones and omits some. The sample lists tens of thousands of clones; 85% to 90% were seen once. The chain carries TRBV7-9 and TRBJ2-1; TRBD2 agrees at 9 bases. The clonotype was recovered from a man aged 40-50 years with glioma. Sequencing used PBMCs, obtained from a glioma patient whose treatment included an IDH1 peptide vaccine. The CDR3 reads CASSFSSARTSDYNEQFF. The CDR3 nucleotides are TGTGCCAGCAGCTTTTCCAGCGCACGGACTAGCGATTACAATGAGCAGTTCTTC.